A selection of T cell receptor beta chains follows, all from one sample in a study of OX40 agonist ivuxolimab in advanced cancers. TCRdb's table, derived via immunoSEQ multiplex PCR, lists solely in-frame clones and lacks some. The data contain about 29,000 clones, 65% to 80% of them seen just once; the ten biggest clones take up approximately 30%. Sequenced here: CD4+ or CD8+ T cells sorted from blood, sampled in a trial of the OX40 agonist ivuxolimab. The receptors here all came from an adult with an advanced solid tumor such as melanoma, head and neck, liver or kidney cancer. Each CDR3 is given with its conserved first and last residue. The D gene is left open where the match is weak. The listing skips clone size in some rows; elsewhere it reads once, few, many or a size class.

V gene	J gene	clone size	D gene	CDR3 DNA	CDR3 protein
TRBV6-1	TRBJ2-5	.	.	TGTGCCAGCAGTGATGTGGGCAGGGATCAAGAGACCCAGTACTTC	CASSDVGRDQETQYF
TRBV7-6	TRBJ2-5	.	.	TGTGCCAGCAGGCTGGGGGTAGCGGCAGAGACCCAGTACTTC	CASRLGVAAETQYF
TRBV7-2	TRBJ2-2	.	.	TGTGCCAGCAGCTTAGTATCAGGGTTTCTTGCGGCGATGACCGGGGAGCTGTTTTTT	CASSLVSGFLAAMTGELFF
TRBV11-2	TRBJ2-3	once	.	TGTGCCAGCAGCTTAGAGGGTAGCAACGCGTACACAGATACGCAGTATTTT	CASSLEGSNAYTDTQYF
TRBV6-1	TRBJ1-1	once	.	TGTGCCAGCAGTGAAGGAGAGGGCGCCAACCCGGAAGCTTTCTTT	CASSEGEGANPEAFF
TRBV28	TRBJ2-3	.	TRBD1	TGTGCCAGCAGTTCGAAGACAGGGGGCGCGACAGATACGCAGTATTTT	CASSSKTGGATDTQYF
TRBV6-5	TRBJ1-1	once	.	TGTGCCAGCGGGCTTGGGGGTAACACTGAAGCTTTCTTT	CASGLGGNTEAFF
TRBV2	TRBJ2-1	.	TRBD1	TGTGCCAGCAGTTCCGGGGACAGGGACAATGAGCAGTTCTTC	CASSSGDRDNEQFF
TRBV10-3	TRBJ1-2	.	.	TGTGCCATCAGTGACTCCCCTGCTAACTATGGCTACACCTTC	CAISDSPANYGYTF
TRBV6-5	TRBJ1-2	.	TRBD1	TGTGCCAGCAGTTACGATGGACAGGGGGGGAACTATGGCTACACCTTC	CASSYDGQGGNYGYTF
TRBV23-1	TRBJ2-1	few	TRBD2	TGCGCCAGCAGTCTGCCTAGCGGGGGAAATGAGCAGTTCTTC	CASSLPSGGNEQFF
TRBV7-2	TRBJ2-7	.	TRBD2	TGTGCCAGCAGCTTAGGACTAGCGGGGATAAACGAGCAGTACTTC	CASSLGLAGINEQYF
TRBV10-3	TRBJ2-1	.	.	TGTGCCATCAGTGAGTCATATGAGCAGTTCTTC	CAISESYEQFF
TRBV19	TRBJ2-3	.	.	TGTGCCAGTCGGGACCCGCTTTCCCCAACAGATACGCAGTATTTT	CASRDPLSPTDTQYF
TRBV5-1	TRBJ2-1	.	.	TGCGCCAGCAGCTTACCAGGAGGACTTGACAATGAGCAGTTCTTC	CASSLPGGLDNEQFF
TRBV9	TRBJ2-7	once	TRBD2	TGTGCCAGCAGCGTAAGCGGGAGGGACTCCTACGAGCAGTACTTC	CASSVSGRDSYEQYF
TRBV6-5	TRBJ2-3	.	.	TGTGCCAGCAGTTCTTCAACTAGCACAGATACGCAGTATTTT	CASSSSTSTDTQYF
TRBV19	TRBJ1-1	.	.	TGTGCCAGTAGTATTGGGGGGGTCACTGAAGCTTTCTTT	CASSIGGVTEAFF
TRBV7-6	TRBJ1-4	once	TRBD1	TGTGCCAGCAGCTTAAATATACAGGGGATAAAAATCGGAGCTAATGAAAAACTGTTTTTT	CASSLNIQGIKIGANEKLFF
TRBV6-5	TRBJ2-7	.	.	TGTGCCAGCAGTTACAACAGGGTCGAGCAGTACTTC	CASSYNRVEQYF
TRBV19	TRBJ1-2	.	.	TGTGCCAGTAGTATCCGGGCAGGGTGGCAGCTGGCTAGACACTATGGCTACACCTTC	CASSIRAGWQLARHYGYTF
TRBV2	TRBJ2-1	.	.	TGTGCCAGCAGTGATAAGAGCAGGGGTGGGTTCGTTTACAATGAGCAGTTCTTC	CASSDKSRGGFVYNEQFF
TRBV5-4	TRBJ2-5	.	.	TGTGCCAGCAGCTCCTTTGGGCAGACACAAGAGACCCAGTACTTC	CASSSFGQTQETQYF
TRBV15	TRBJ2-5	.	.	TGTGCCACCAGCAGAGGGCGTGCGGAGACCCAGTACTTC	CATSRGRAETQYF
TRBV5-3	TRBJ1-1	.	.	TGTGCCAGAAGCCCTATTTTTTACGATATGAACACTGAAGCTTTCTTT	CARSPIFYDMNTEAFF
TRBV6-5	TRBJ2-1	.	TRBD2	TGTGCCAGCAGTACTAGCGGGGGATCCTACAATGAGCAGTTCTTC	CASSTSGGSYNEQFF
TRBV21-1	TRBJ2-7	.	.	TGTGCCAGCCAAAAAGCGGGCCCCCACGAGCAGTACTTC	CASQKAGPHEQYF
TRBV19	TRBJ2-5	.	.	TGTGCCAGTAGTATTGACCGATGGGGGGAGACACGACAAGAGACCCAGTACTTC	CASSIDRWGETRQETQYF
TRBV7-6	TRBJ2-5	once	.	TGTGCCAGCAGCTTAGCGCATGGAGGGGGGACCCAGTACTTC	CASSLAHGGGTQYF
TRBV9	TRBJ1-4	.	TRBD1	TGTGCCAGCAGTCCAGAGGGTTCGGGGACAGGGTCGAACGAAAAACTGTTTTTT	CASSPEGSGTGSNEKLFF
TRBV14	TRBJ2-5	.	TRBD2	TGTGCCAGCAGCCAAGAGCATACGGGGAGGGGAGAGACCCAGTACTTC	CASSQEHTGRGETQYF
TRBV9	TRBJ2-5	.	.	TGTGCCAGCAGCGTAGTAGGGGGGGAGGAGACCCAGTACTTC	CASSVVGGEETQYF
TRBV19	TRBJ2-1	few	.	TGTGCCAGCGGGTTTAACCTCAATGAGCAGTTCTTC	CASGFNLNEQFF
TRBV28	TRBJ2-7	.	TRBD1	TGTGCCAGCACACCGACAGGGTCCTACGAGCAGTACTTC	CASTPTGSYEQYF
TRBV5-6	TRBJ2-3	.	TRBD2	TGTGCCAGCAGCTTTGGACTAGCGGGGGGTACAGATACGCAGTATTTT	CASSFGLAGGTDTQYF
TRBV4-1	TRBJ2-7	.	.	TGCGCCAGCAGCCCAGGGGAGGGGAGGTACGAGCAGTACTTC	CASSPGEGRYEQYF
TRBV15	TRBJ1-1	.	.	TGTGCCACCAGCAGAGCGCGAGGGGCGAACACTGAAGCTTTCTTT	CATSRARGANTEAFF
TRBV6-5	TRBJ2-7	.	.	TGTGCCAGCAGTTATTCCCAGGGATACGAGCAGTACTTC	CASSYSQGYEQYF
TRBV6-1	TRBJ2-7	.	.	TGTGCCAGCAGTGAAGGGATAGACTACGAGCAGTACTTC	CASSEGIDYEQYF
TRBV5-1	TRBJ2-7	.	.	TGCGCCAGCAGCTTGTTACAGTCCTACGAGCAGTACTTC	CASSLLQSYEQYF
TRBV21-1	TRBJ1-1	medium-sized	.	TGTGCCAGCAGCAAGTCCTTAGACATGTTCACTGAAGCTTTCTTT	CASSKSLDMFTEAFF
TRBV10-2	TRBJ1-2	.	.	TGCGCCAGCAGTGAGTCCTTGTCAGGTGGAAACTATGGCTACACCTTC	CASSESLSGGNYGYTF
TRBV11-2	TRBJ2-7	.	.	TGTGCCAGCAGCTTAGGGGTTTTGGACGGTGACTACGAGCAGTACTTC	CASSLGVLDGDYEQYF
TRBV19	TRBJ2-3	few	TRBD2	TGTGCCAGTAGTACCGTAGCGGGGTATGGCACAGATACGCAGTATTTT	CASSTVAGYGTDTQYF
TRBV5-1	TRBJ2-3	.	.	TGCGCCAGCAGCCCCCGAGATCCTGGCACAGATACGCAGTATTTT	CASSPRDPGTDTQYF
TRBV28	TRBJ1-6	.	.	TGTGCCACTTCATGGGGAGGTGTTTCACCCCTCCACTTT	CATSWGGVSPLHF
TRBV4-1	TRBJ1-3	.	TRBD1	TGCGCCAGCAGCCAAGGGACAGGGTTTGGAAACACCATATATTTT	CASSQGTGFGNTIYF
TRBV28	TRBJ2-3	.	.	TGTGCCAGCAGTTTAGTCGCGGAGAGCACAGATACGCAGTATTTT	CASSLVAESTDTQYF
TRBV7-9	TRBJ2-7	.	TRBD1	TGTGCCAGCAGCTCGGGACAGGGGGGTCTCGAGCAGTACTTC	CASSSGQGGLEQYF
TRBV12-5	TRBJ2-7	.	TRBD2	TGTGCTAGTGGTTTGGTACTTAGCGGACTAGCGGCTTCCTACGAGCAGTACTTC	CASGLVLSGLAASYEQYF
TRBV30	TRBJ1-2	.	.	TGTGCCTGGAGTGACGGTATTGACTATGGCTACACCTTC	CAWSDGIDYGYTF
TRBV6-5	TRBJ2-7	once	.	TGTGCCAGCAGTTACGGTGGGAACTACGAGCAGTACTTC	CASSYGGNYEQYF
TRBV4-1	TRBJ2-2	.	.	TGCGCCAGCAGCCCGGGATCACTAAGTAGGACCGGGGAGCTGTTTTTT	CASSPGSLSRTGELFF
TRBV11-3	TRBJ2-5	.	TRBD2	TGTGCCAGCAGCCCGGGCTGGCGGGAGGGCCAAGAGACCCAGTACTTC	CASSPGWREGQETQYF
TRBV28	TRBJ2-7	few	TRBD2	TGTGCCAGCAGGAGGACTAGCGGGAGGCTCCACGAGCAGTACTTC	CASRRTSGRLHEQYF
TRBV9	TRBJ2-7	.	TRBD1	TGTGCCAGCAGCCCGGGACAGGGGTACGAGCAGTACTTC	CASSPGQGYEQYF
TRBV4-1	TRBJ2-5	.	.	TGCGCCAGCAGCCAAGAAGAGGGGCAGGGAGAGACCCAGTACTTC	CASSQEEGQGETQYF